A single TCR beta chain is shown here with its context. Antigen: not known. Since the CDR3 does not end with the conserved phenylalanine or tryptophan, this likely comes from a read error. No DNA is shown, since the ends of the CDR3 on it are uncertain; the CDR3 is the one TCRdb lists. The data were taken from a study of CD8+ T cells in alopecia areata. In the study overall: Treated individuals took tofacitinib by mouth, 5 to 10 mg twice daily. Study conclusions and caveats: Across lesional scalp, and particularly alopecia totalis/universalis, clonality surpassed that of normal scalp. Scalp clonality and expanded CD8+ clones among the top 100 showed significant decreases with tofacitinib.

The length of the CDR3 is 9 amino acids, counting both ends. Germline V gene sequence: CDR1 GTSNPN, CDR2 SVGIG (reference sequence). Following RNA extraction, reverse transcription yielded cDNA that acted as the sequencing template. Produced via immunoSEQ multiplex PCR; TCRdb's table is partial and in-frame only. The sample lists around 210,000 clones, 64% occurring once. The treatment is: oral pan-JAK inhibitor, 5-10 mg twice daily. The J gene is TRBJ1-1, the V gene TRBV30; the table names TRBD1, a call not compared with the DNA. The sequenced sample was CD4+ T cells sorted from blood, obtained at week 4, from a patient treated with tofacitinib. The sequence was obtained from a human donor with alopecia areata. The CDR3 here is CAWSEDTHK.